Presented here are 25 T cell receptor beta chains from one specimen sequenced in a study of molecular identifiers for immune sequencing clone quantification. Via MiXCR, TCRdb re-called the PCR reads, giving one row per CDR3 protein. The table lists tens of thousands of distinct CDR3 sequences, over 15% of them singletons, with about 1% in the top ten. Sequencing was performed on naive CD8+ T cells from blood, with Jurkat cell RNA spiked in. Subset given: FACS-sorted CD8+CD4-CCR7+CD45RA+ naive T cells. Receptors originate from a human donor in good health. Some libraries in this study had Jurkat cell RNA spiked in.

This clonotype has a count of ten or more. The rearrangement joins TRBV19 to TRBJ2-2; 9 positions match TRBD2. This CDR3 is built from 18 residues. Losses at the gene ends were 4 bases for V and 4 bases for J; bases not matched to a gene: 13. CDR1 is LNHDA, CDR2 SQIVND, per germline (reference sequence). DNA for the CDR3: TGTGCCAGTAGTAGGGTCGGTAGCGGGAGTGGGATCACCGGGGAGCTGTTTTTT. It is translated as CASSRVGSGSGITGELFF.

This clonotype came up many times. This sequence joins TRBV27 and TRBJ2-5; D may be TRBD1 or TRBD2 (5 bases each). The CDR3 sequence is 17 residues long. The V end lost 4 bases, the J end lost 1 base, and 19 bases lay between the germline ends. The germline V gene has CDR1 MNHEY and CDR2 SMNVEV (reference sequence). CDR3 DNA sequence: TGTGCCAGCAGTTATCTGGGCGTCGGGGCCATCCAAGAGACCCAGTACTTC. As protein: CASSYLGVGAIQETQYF.

This clonotype was seen ten or more times. The CDR3 spells CASSLVSSYSWNSGGNRETQYF. For the CDR3, the DNA is TGCGCCAGCAGCTTGGTTTCGTCGTATTCTTGGAATAGCGGGGGCAACAGGGAGACCCAGTACTTC. The chain combines TRBV5-1 with TRBJ2-5; 9 bases map to TRBD2. This CDR3 has 22 residues. Germline lookup yields CDR1 SGHRS and CDR2 YFSETQ. J lost 5 bases, V lost 0 bases, and 26 bases had no gene match.

This clonotype appeared many times. Here the CDR3 DNA reads TGTGCCAGCAGCTTAGGGGGACTCTCTTCCTACAATGAGCAGTTCTTC. As protein: CASSLGGLSSYNEQFF. The chain is built from TRBV11-2 and TRBJ2-1; D may be TRBD2 (6 bases). Trimming stripped 1 base from V and 1 base from J, with 11 bases between. This CDR3 comprises 16 residues. The germline V gene encodes CDR1 SGHAT and CDR2 FQNNGV.

In its sample, this clonotype was seen many times. The gene calls are TRBV7-9 and TRBJ2-3; D is unclear. The V gene's germline CDR1 is SEHNR and CDR2 FQNEAQ (reference sequence). The CDR3 runs to 13 residues. The V end was cut by 3 bases, the J end by 6 bases, with 10 bases between. CDR3: CASSLIAQDTQYF. CDR3 nucleotides: TGTGCCAGCAGCTTGATTGCTCAGGATACGCAGTATTTT.

Remarks on this clonotype: With a much larger clone just one base away, this may be a read error. V and J are TRBV29-1 and TRBJ1-4; tentative D call: TRBD1 (5 bases). The length of the CDR3 is 15 residues. In germline, CDR1 is SQVTM, CDR2 ANQGSEA. Written as DNA, the CDR3 is TGCGGCGTTGGGGGGACCGCCGCAACTAATGAAAAACTGTTTTTT. Its protein is CGVGGTAATNEKLFF. The entire variable domain, with the rest obtained from reference TRBV29-1 and TRBJ1-4, is as follows: SAVISQKPSRDICQRGTSLTIQCQVDSQVTMMFWYRQQPGQSLTLIATANQGSEATYESGFVIDKFPISRPNLTFSTLTVSNMSPEDSSIYLCGVGGTAATNEKLFFGSGTQLSVL.

This clonotype appeared many times. The genes are TRBV7-9 and TRBJ2-4, with D unclear. The CDR3 has 14 residues. The germline CDR1 and CDR2 sequences are SEHNR and FQNEAQ (reference sequence). The V gene lost 5 bases and the J gene lost 9 bases, with 17 bases spanning the gap. The CDR3 here is CASSQGRSEGIQYF. The CDR3 DNA follows: TGTGCCAGCAGCCAAGGTCGCTCCGAAGGCATTCAGTACTTC.

Remarks on this clonotype: This may arise from a read error, as a much more abundant clone is one base away. The V call is TRBV7-9, the J call TRBJ1-1; TRBD1 matches at 8 bases. Germline CDR1 reads SEHNR; CDR2 reads FQNEAQ (reference sequence). The CDR3 has 12 residues. CDR3 loop: CANSDRGTEAFF. The CDR3 bases are TGTGCCAACAGCGACAGGGGTACTGAAGCTTTCTTT.

In regard to this clonotype: This may be a read error: a much more frequent sequence differs by one nucleotide. This chain connects TRBV20-1 to TRBJ2-1; TRBD2 matches 8 bases. J lost 2 bases, V lost 2 bases, and 17 bases had no gene match. This CDR3 is 19 amino acids long. Per the germline V gene, CDR1 is DFQATT and CDR2 is SNEGSKA (reference sequence). The chain's CDR3 is CSARYQLAEPLAPYNEQFF. The CDR3 nucleotides read TGCAGTGCTAGATATCAACTAGCGGAGCCTCTTGCTCCCTACAATGAGCAGTTCTTC.

In this sample, this clonotype turned up many times. The chain uses TRBV1 and TRBJ2-3; the table calls TRBD2, which could not be checked here. TRBV1 is noted as a pseudogene. The CDR3 spans 16 residues. CDR3 loop: CTSSLGLAGGVDTQYF. Here the CDR3 DNA reads TGCACCAGCAGCCTCGGACTAGCGGGGGGTGTAGATACGCAGTATTTT.

This clonotype was recorded once. The CDR3 does not end in the conserved phenylalanine or tryptophan, so this is likely a read error. V gene TRBV4-3 combines with J gene TRBJ1-2; TRBD1 might be the D (6 bases). Between the trimmed V and J ends, which lost 1 base and 4 bases, there was a span of 16 bases. This CDR3 spans 16 amino acids. Per germline, CDR1 LGHNA and CDR2 YSLEER. CDR3 sequence: CASSQGRQVASYGYTS. In DNA, the CDR3 is TGCGCCAGCAGCCAAGGGAGACAGGTGGCCAGCTATGGCTACACCTCC.

This clonotype was counted ten times or more. The CDR3 is CAWSVSRGVGYEQYF. The CDR3 region has the DNA TGTGCCTGGAGTGTATCCCGAGGGGTAGGCTACGAGCAGTACTTC. The chain joins TRBV30 to TRBJ2-7, with D possibly called TRBD1 or TRBD2 (5 bases each). V was cut by 0 bases and J by 3 bases, with 15 bases left in between. This CDR3 region has 15 residues. In germline, CDR1 is GTSNPN, CDR2 SVGIG (reference sequence). Full variable domain (outside the CDR3, taken from reference TRBV30 and TRBJ2-7): SQTIHQWPATLVQPVGSPLSLECTVEGTSNPNLYWYRQAAGRGLQLLFYSVGIGQISSEVPQNLSASRPQDRQFILSSKKLLLSDSGFYLCAWSVSRGVGYEQYFGPGTRLTVT.

Remarks on this clonotype: This may arise from a read error, as a much more abundant clone is one base away. This chain joins TRBV6-4 and TRBJ2-1; D is perhaps TRBD2 (6 bases). The CDR3 runs to 13 residues. Per the germline V gene, CDR1 is MRHNA and CDR2 is SNTAGT. V gave up 10 bases and J gave up 7 bases, with 17 bases separating them. CDR3 DNA: TGTGCCACCTCCAGGGAGGCGGAGAATGAGCAGTTCTTC. Protein sequence: CATSREAENEQFF.

This clonotype was seen repeatedly, ten times or more. The J gene is TRBJ2-3, the V gene TRBV9, with no clear D. The germline gives CDR1 SGDLS, CDR2 YYNGEE. The CDR3 sequence is 14 residues long. V was cut by 6 bases and J by 2 bases, with 13 bases left in between. The CDR3 region is CASNPNTNTDTQYF. The CDR3 DNA reads TGTGCCAGCAACCCCAACACAAACACAGATACGCAGTATTTT.

To note about this clonotype: It may be a read error: a sequence one base away is much more abundant. The chain joins TRBV9 to TRBJ2-1, with D perhaps assigned TRBD1 or TRBD2 (5 bases each). This CDR3 is built from 18 residues. Germline V gene sequence: CDR1 SGDLS, CDR2 YYNGEE. DNA for the CDR3: TGTGCCAGCAGCGGTAGTCCTGTGGGGGTCACTTCCTACAATGAGCAGCTCTTC. Encoded protein: CASSGSPVGVTSYNEQLF.

This clonotype showed up many times. The chain recombines TRBV4-1 with TRBJ1-5, with TRBD1 matching over 7 bases. The CDR3 spans 15 residues. The germline V gene encodes CDR1 MGHRA and CDR2 YSYEKL. The V segment lost 3 bases and the J segment 2 bases; nucleotides outside the gene matches: 4. CDR3 loop: CASSHNTGGNQPQHF. DNA of the CDR3: TGCGCCAGCAGCCATAACACAGGGGGCAATCAGCCCCAGCATTTT.

V is TRBV11-2 and J is TRBJ2-1; 10 bases line up with TRBD2. Losses at the gene ends were 7 bases for V and 0 bases for J; bases not matched to a gene: 3. CDR1 and CDR2 from the germline V gene are SGHAT and FQNNGV. The CDR3 contains 15 residues. CDR3 sequence reads: CASIGLAASYNEQFF. CDR3 nucleotide sequence: TGTGCCAGCATCGGACTAGCGGCCTCCTACAATGAGCAGTTCTTC.

This clonotype showed up many times. This sequence joins TRBV7-9 and TRBJ1-5, with D unresolved. The length of the CDR3 is 14 residues. Trimming took off 7 bases at V and 0 bases at J, with 10 bases between the two ends. Germline CDR1 SEHNR, CDR2 FQNEAQ (reference sequence). This CDR3 reads CASTSTYSNQPQHF. The DNA of the CDR3 is TGTGCCAGCACCTCTACATATAGCAATCAGCCCCAGCATTTT.

This chain uses TRBV12-3 or TRBV12-4 with TRBJ2-7; D remains unclear. This CDR3 is 14 amino acids long. Trimming stripped 1 base from V and 4 bases from J, with 11 bases between. CDR3 nucleotides: TGTGCCAGCAGTTTAGACTGGGGTCTTTACGAGCAGTACTTC. Its protein product is CASSLDWGLYEQYF.

This clonotype was found many times. The chain recombines TRBV4-1 with TRBJ2-7; D is uncertain. Per germline, CDR1 MGHRA and CDR2 YSYEKL. V was clipped by 0 bases and J by 2 bases, with 8 bases between them. The CDR3 loop spans 14 amino acids. The CDR3 region is CASSQDSLAYEQYF. For the CDR3, the DNA is TGCGCCAGCAGCCAAGACTCGCTGGCCTACGAGCAGTACTTC.

Remarks on this clonotype: This may be a read error: a much more frequent sequence differs by one nucleotide. The rearrangement links TRBV20-1 to TRBJ2-3, with TRBD2 identical over 8 bases. The germline CDR1 and CDR2 sequences are DFQATT and SNEGSKA (reference sequence). This CDR3 has 20 residues. This chain's CDR3 is CGARAFVQGRIAGSTDTQYF. The CDR3 DNA sequence: TGCGGTGCTAGAGCCTTTGTTCAGGGGAGGATAGCGGGAAGCACAGATACGCAGTATTTT.

The chain couples TRBV7-9 to TRBJ2-1, with D tentatively TRBD2 (6 bases). Germline V gene data show CDR1 as SEHNR and CDR2 as FQNEAQ (reference sequence). With 5 bases removed from V and 10 bases from J, the gap between germline ends came to 12 bases. The CDR3 is 12 amino acids. The CDR3 spells CASSPGGFEQFF. CDR3 DNA: TGTGCCAGCAGCCCAGGAGGGTTCGAGCAGTTCTTC.

This clonotype was seen at least ten times. The chain is built from TRBV7-9 and TRBJ2-5; 7 bases align to TRBD2. The CDR3 has 13 amino acids. Trimming at V came to 5 bases and at J to 4 bases, leaving 4 bases not matched to a gene. CDR1 is SEHNR and CDR2 is FQNEAQ in the germline V gene (reference sequence). CDR3: CASSRVAGETQYF. The DNA for the CDR3 is TGTGCCAGCAGCCGGGTAGCGGGAGAGACCCAGTACTTC. Supplemented by reference TRBV7-9 and TRBJ2-5, the full variable domain reads DTGVSQNPRHKITKRGQNVTFRCDPISEHNRLYWYRQTLGQGPEFLTYFQNEAQLEKSRLLSDRFSAERPKGSFSTLEIQRTEQGDSAMYLCASSRVAGETQYFGPGTRLLVL.

This clonotype occurred many times. The CDR3 reads CASSLLARLSDEQFF. The CDR3, as DNA: TGTGCCAGCAGCTTGCTGGCTAGGCTCTCCGATGAGCAGTTCTTC. The gene calls are TRBV7-9 and TRBJ2-1; D uncertain. This CDR3 has 15 residues. CDR1 and CDR2 (germline): SEHNR, FQNEAQ (reference sequence). The ends were cut back, 3 bases at V and 8 bases at J, with 17 bases in the middle.

Many counts were recorded for this clonotype. This rearrangement joins TRBV11-2 to TRBJ2-3, with 7 bases that match TRBD1. Per germline, CDR1 SGHAT and CDR2 FQNNGV. The CDR3 extends over 14 amino acids. Trimming cost V 6 bases and J 1 base; bases outside gene matches: 4. Written as DNA, the CDR3 is TGTGCCAGCAGGCTGACAGGGCGCACAGATACGCAGTATTTT. Its translation: CASRLTGRTDTQYF. Full variable domain (outside the CDR3, taken from reference TRBV11-2 and TRBJ2-3): EAGVAQSPRYKIIEKRQSVAFWCNPISGHATLYWYQQILGQGPKLLIQFQNNGVVDDSQLPKDRFSAERLKGVDSTLKIQPAKLEDSAVYLCASRLTGRTDTQYFGPGTRLTVL.